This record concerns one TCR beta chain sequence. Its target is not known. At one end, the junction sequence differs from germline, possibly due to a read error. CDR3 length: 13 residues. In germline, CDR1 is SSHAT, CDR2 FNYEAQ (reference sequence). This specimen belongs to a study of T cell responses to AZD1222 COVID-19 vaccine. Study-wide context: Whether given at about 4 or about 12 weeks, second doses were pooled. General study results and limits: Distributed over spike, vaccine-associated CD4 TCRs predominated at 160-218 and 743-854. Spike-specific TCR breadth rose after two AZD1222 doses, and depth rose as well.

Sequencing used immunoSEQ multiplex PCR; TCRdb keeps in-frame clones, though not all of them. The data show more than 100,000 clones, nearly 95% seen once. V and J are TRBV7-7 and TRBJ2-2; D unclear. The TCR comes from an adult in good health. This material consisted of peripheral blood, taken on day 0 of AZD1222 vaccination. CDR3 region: CASSLSYTGELFF. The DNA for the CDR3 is TGTGCTAGCAGCTTATCATACACCGGGGAGCTGTTTTTT.